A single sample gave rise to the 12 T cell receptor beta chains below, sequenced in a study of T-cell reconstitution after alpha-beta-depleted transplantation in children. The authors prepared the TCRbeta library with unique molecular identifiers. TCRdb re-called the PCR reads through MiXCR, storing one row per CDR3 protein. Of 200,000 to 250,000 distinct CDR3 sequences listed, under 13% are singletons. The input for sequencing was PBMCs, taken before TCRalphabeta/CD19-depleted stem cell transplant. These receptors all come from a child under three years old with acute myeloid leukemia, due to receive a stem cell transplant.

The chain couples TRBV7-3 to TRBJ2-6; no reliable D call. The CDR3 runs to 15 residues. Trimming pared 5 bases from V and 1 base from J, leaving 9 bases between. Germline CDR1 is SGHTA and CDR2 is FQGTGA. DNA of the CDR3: TGTGCCAGCAGCGGGATGATTTCTGGGGCCAACGTCCTGACTTTC. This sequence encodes CASSGMISGANVLTF.

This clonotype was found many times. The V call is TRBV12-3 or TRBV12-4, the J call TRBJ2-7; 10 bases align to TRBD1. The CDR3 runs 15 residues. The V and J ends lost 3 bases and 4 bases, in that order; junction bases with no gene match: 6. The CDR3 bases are TGTGCCAGCAGTTTGATAGGACAGGGGGGTTACGAGCAGTACTTC. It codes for CASSLIGQGGYEQYF.

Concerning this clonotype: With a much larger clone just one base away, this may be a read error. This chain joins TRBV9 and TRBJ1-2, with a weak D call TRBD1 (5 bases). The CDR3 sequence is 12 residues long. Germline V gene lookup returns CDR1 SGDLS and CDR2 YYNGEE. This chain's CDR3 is CASGGENYDYTF. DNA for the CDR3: TGTGCCAGCGGGGGGGAGAACTATGACTACACCTTC.

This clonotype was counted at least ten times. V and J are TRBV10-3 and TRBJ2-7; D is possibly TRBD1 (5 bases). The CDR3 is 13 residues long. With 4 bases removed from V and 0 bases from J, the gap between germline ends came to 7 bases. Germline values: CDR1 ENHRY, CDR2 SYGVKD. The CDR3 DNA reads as TGTGCCATCAGTGGGACAAACTCCTACGAGCAGTACTTC. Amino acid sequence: CAISGTNSYEQYF.

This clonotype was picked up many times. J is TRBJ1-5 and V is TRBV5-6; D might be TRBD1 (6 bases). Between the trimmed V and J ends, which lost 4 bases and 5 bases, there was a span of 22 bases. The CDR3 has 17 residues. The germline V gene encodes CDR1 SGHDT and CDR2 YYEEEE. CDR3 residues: CASSQIGWTDADQPQHF. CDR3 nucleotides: TGTGCCAGCAGCCAGATTGGCTGGACAGACGCGGATCAGCCCCAGCATTTT.

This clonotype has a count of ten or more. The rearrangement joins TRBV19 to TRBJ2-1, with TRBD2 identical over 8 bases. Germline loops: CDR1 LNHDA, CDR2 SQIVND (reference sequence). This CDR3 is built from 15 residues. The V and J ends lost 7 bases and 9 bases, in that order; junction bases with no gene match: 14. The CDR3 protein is CASTKSGDRGGEQFF. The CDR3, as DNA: TGTGCCAGTACGAAATCGGGAGACCGGGGGGGTGAGCAGTTCTTC.

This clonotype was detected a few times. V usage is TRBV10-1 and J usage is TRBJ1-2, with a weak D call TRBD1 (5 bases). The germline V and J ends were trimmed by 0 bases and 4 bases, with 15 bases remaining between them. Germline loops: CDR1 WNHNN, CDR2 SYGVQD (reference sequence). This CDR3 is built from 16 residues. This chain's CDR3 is CASSESSKGPVYGYTF. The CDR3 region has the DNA TGCGCCAGCAGTGAGTCCTCGAAGGGACCCGTCTATGGCTACACCTTC.

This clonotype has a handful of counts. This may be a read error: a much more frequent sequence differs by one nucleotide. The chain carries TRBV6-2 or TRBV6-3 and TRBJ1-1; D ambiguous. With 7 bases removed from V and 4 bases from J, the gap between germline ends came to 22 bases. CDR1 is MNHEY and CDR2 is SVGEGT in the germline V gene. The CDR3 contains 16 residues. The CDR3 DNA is TGTGCCAGCAATTATTTGACGATAAGTCTAAGCACTGAAGCTTTCTTT. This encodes CASNYLTISLSTEAFF.

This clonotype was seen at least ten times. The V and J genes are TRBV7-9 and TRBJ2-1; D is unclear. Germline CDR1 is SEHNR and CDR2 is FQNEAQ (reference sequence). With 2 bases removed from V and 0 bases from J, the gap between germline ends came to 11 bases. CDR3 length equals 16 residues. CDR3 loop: CASSLLSWGSYNEQFF. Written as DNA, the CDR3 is TGTGCCAGCAGCTTACTCTCCTGGGGCTCCTACAATGAGCAGTTCTTC.

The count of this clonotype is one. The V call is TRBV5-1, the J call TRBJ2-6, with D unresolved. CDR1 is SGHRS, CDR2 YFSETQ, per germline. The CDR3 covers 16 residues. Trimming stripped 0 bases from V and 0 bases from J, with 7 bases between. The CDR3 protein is CASSLAQVSGANVLTF. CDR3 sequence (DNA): TGCGCCAGCAGCTTGGCCCAGGTCTCTGGGGCCAACGTCCTGACTTTC. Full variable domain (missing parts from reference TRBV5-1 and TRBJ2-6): KAGVTQTPRYLIKTRGQQVTLSCSPISGHRSVSWYQQTPGQGLQFLFEYFSETQRNKGNFPGRFSGRQFSNSRSEMNVSTLELGDSALYLCASSLAQVSGANVLTFGAGSRLTVL.

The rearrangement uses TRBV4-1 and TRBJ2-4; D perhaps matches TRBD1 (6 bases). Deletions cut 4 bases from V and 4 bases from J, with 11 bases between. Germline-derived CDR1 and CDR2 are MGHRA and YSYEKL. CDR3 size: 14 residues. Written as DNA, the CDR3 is TGCGCCAGCAGCCCGGGACAAGTGAAAAACATTCAGTACTTC. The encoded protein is CASSPGQVKNIQYF.

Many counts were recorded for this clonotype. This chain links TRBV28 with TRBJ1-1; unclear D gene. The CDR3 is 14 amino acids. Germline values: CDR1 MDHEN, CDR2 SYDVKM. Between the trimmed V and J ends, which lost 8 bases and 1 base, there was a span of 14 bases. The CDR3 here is CASFSRVANTEAFF. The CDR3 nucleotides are TGTGCCAGCTTCTCGAGGGTGGCGAACACTGAAGCTTTCTTT.